One and the same sample provided the 9 T cell receptor beta chains below, sequenced in a study of T cells in Graves' hyperthyroidism and ophthalmopathy (dated by TCRdb to the late 2010s). Library preparation was by multiplex PCR. The listed sequencing device is Illumina HiSeq 2000. TCR beta CDR3 regions were amplified from RNA transcripts. The first round of RT-PCR for the TCR CDR3 was performed with the HTBI primer set and the Qiagen OneStep RT-PCR kit. TCRdb trimmed the raw reads at Q25, called clones with MiXCR and kept productive beta chains. Each CDR3 protein appears once, grouped with its most common genes and DNA. This sample gives about 46,000 distinct CDR3 sequences in total; around 49% of them show up just once. The ten largest clones represent over 30% of the sample. Source material: peripheral blood or thyroid tissue (not recorded which). The receptors shown here come from a woman aged 50 to 60 with Graves' hyperthyroidism.

This rearrangement joins TRBV7-2 to TRBJ1-3, with a possible D match to TRBD1 (5 bases). Per the germline V gene, CDR1 is SGHTA and CDR2 is FQGNSA. This CDR3 has 18 residues. V lost 2 bases and J 4 bases, leaving 21 bases between the germline ends. CDR3 sequence reads: CASSLIFFGQGGGNTIYF. The CDR3 DNA reads as TGTGCCAGCAGCTTAATCTTCTTCGGGCAGGGAGGCGGAAACACCATATATTTT.

This clonotype was observed a handful of times. The chain joins TRBV6-5 to TRBJ1-2; TRBD1 is a possible D gene (6 bases). This CDR3 region has 16 residues. The germline V and J ends were trimmed by 1 base and 0 bases, with 12 bases remaining between them. The germline CDR1 and CDR2 sequences are MNHEY and SVGAGI. The CDR3, as DNA: TGTGCCAGCAGTTACTTCGGGGGGACATCTAACTATGGCTACACCTTC. Its translation is CASSYFGGTSNYGYTF.

This clonotype was seen ten or more times. The chain uses TRBV6-2 or TRBV6-3 and TRBJ2-7; weak D call: TRBD1 (5 bases). The CDR3 extends over 13 amino acids. Deletions cut 5 bases from V and 3 bases from J, with 11 bases between. From germline, CDR1 is MNHEY and CDR2 SVGEGT. The CDR3 nucleotides are TGTGCCAGCAGTCGGAACACAGGCTACGAGCAGTACTTC. Protein sequence: CASSRNTGYEQYF.

For this clonotype: The final CDR3 position lacks the conserved phenylalanine or tryptophan, pointing to a likely read error. Because the CDR3's place on the DNA is in doubt, the DNA is left out and the CDR3 is given as listed by TCRdb. The chain is built from TRBV20-1 and TRBJ2-7; the table's D gene call, TRBD1, was not cross checked with the DNA. The length of the CDR3 is 10 amino acids, counting both ends. From germline, CDR1 is DFQATT and CDR2 SNEGSKA (reference sequence). CDR3 residues: CSARKGQGSL.

This clonotype was counted many times. The chain links TRBV27 to TRBJ1-5; TRBD1 matches at 8 bases. Germline V gene data show CDR1 as MNHEY and CDR2 as SMNVEV (reference sequence). V lost 6 bases, J lost 2 bases, and 9 bases stayed unmatched. This CDR3 has 16 amino acids. CDR3 DNA sequence: TGTGCCAGCAGACAGGGGGACACTTTTGGCAATCAGCCCCAGCATTTT. Translated: CASRQGDTFGNQPQHF.

This clonotype came up many times. The genes are TRBV29-1 and TRBJ1-1; TRBD1 matches at 9 bases. The V gene end was trimmed by 4 bases and the J gene end by 5 bases; junction bases not matched to a gene: 8. Germline CDR1 SQVTM, CDR2 ANQGSEA. There are 14 residues in the CDR3. The DNA for the CDR3 is TGCAGCGTTGTAAGACCCGGACAGGGGACTGAAGCTTTCTTT. It is translated as CSVVRPGQGTEAFF.

As DNA, the CDR3 is TGTGCCAGCAGCCTCCTGCGGGACAGGACCGACTATGGCTACACCTTC. This codes for CASSLLRDRTDYGYTF. The rearrangement links TRBV9 to TRBJ1-2; 8 bases match TRBD1. Germline V CDR1 and CDR2: SGDLS, YYNGEE. The CDR3 spans 16 residues. Unmatched junction bases numbered 11, after V lost 4 bases and J lost 3 bases.

This clonotype has a count of ten or more. This chain connects TRBV20-1 to TRBJ2-7; possible D gene TRBD1, 5 bases. Between the trimmed V and J ends, which lost 6 bases and 3 bases, there was a span of 18 bases. This CDR3 contains 14 residues. The germline CDR1 and CDR2 sequences are DFQATT and SNEGSKA (reference sequence). The CDR3 here is CSAPLWAGNYEQYF. CDR3 coding DNA: TGCAGTGCCCCCCTGTGGGCAGGGAACTACGAGCAGTACTTC.

This clonotype occurred many times. This chain connects TRBV12-3 or TRBV12-4 to TRBJ2-6; D gene uncertain. The CDR3 covers 14 residues. Trimming took off 3 bases at V and 0 bases at J, with 3 bases between the two ends. CDR3 coding DNA: TGTGCCAGCAGTTTGGGCTCTGGGGCCAACGTCCTGACTTTC. Translating it yields CASSLGSGANVLTF.